This passage covers 12 T cell receptor beta chains from one sample sequenced in a study of T-cell memory formation after mild COVID-19. MiXCR was run by TCRdb on the 5' RACE reads, yielding one entry per CDR3 protein. The table lists fewer than 450,000 distinct CDR3 sequences, 20% to 25% of them singletons, with around 8.1% in the top ten. Sequenced material: PBMCs or a T cell subset sorted from them (not recorded which). The receptors come from an adult woman who had mild COVID-19 (a few samples of this study predate the infection). Cell type and time point are not known.

This clonotype has just a few counts. The J gene is TRBJ2-3, the V gene TRBV20-1, with 7 bases lining up with TRBD1. Losses at the gene ends were 3 bases for V and 6 bases for J; bases not matched to a gene: 9. Germline loops: CDR1 DFQATT, CDR2 SNEGSKA (reference sequence). CDR3 length: 14 amino acids. The CDR3 DNA follows: TGCAGTGCTAGGACCCCTGACAGGGCCGATACGCAGTATTTT. It codes for CSARTPDRADTQYF.

The chain links TRBV5-4 to TRBJ2-7; D is unresolved. Germline V gives CDR1 SGHNT, CDR2 YYREEE (reference sequence). The CDR3 runs to 13 residues. Trimming pared 0 bases from V and 5 bases from J, leaving 9 bases between. For the CDR3, the DNA is TGTGCCAGCAGCTTGGACTCGCTCCACGAGCAGTACTTC. Translating gives CASSLDSLHEQYF.

The genes are TRBV18 and TRBJ2-7; D is perhaps TRBD1 (5 bases). Germline loops: CDR1 KGHSH, CDR2 LQKENI. This CDR3 contains 13 residues. Deletions cut 0 bases from V and 2 bases from J, with 5 bases between. CDR3 DNA: TGTGCCAGCTCACCACCCAGGGCCTACGAGCAGTACTTC. Protein product: CASSPPRAYEQYF.

This rearrangement joins TRBV7-3 to TRBJ2-7; tentatively, D is TRBD2 (5 bases). Germline CDR1 is SGHTA and CDR2 is FQGTGA. Trimming took off 1 base at V and 2 bases at J, with 12 bases between the two ends. CDR3 length equals 15 residues. As DNA, the CDR3 is TGTGCCAGCAGCTTAAGCGGAGGTACCACCTACGAGCAGTACTTC. This codes for CASSLSGGTTYEQYF. Supplemented by reference TRBV7-3 and TRBJ2-7, the full variable domain reads GAGVSQTPSNKVTEKGKYVELRCDPISGHTALYWYRQSLGQGPEFLIYFQGTGAADDSGLPNDRFFAVRPEGSVSTLKIQRTERGDSAVYLCASSLSGGTTYEQYFGPGTRLTVT.

The rearrangement joins TRBV12-3 or TRBV12-4 to TRBJ2-1, with a tentative D call TRBD1 (6 bases). The length of the CDR3 is 16 residues. Trimming took off 5 bases at V and 2 bases at J, with 16 bases between the two ends. Here the CDR3 DNA reads TGTGCCAGCAGTAACACAGGGATGGGACCCTACAATGAGCAGTTCTTC. It codes for CASSNTGMGPYNEQFF.

The table lists this clonotype with many counts. This chain joins TRBV7-3 and TRBJ1-1, with 10 positions matching TRBD1. Trimming removed 3 bases from V and 4 bases from J; junction bases left unmatched: 5. The CDR3 is 15 residues long. Germline CDR1 and CDR2: SGHTA and FQGTGA. The CDR3 DNA sequence: TGTGCCAGCAGCTTGACAGGGGGCGCACCCACTGAAGCTTTCTTT. Protein product: CASSLTGGAPTEAFF.

There are a few counts of this clonotype. The J gene is TRBJ2-1, the V gene TRBV7-8; D ambiguous. The CDR3 length is 13 residues. Trimming left V 0 bases short and J 7 bases short, with 7 bases between. CDR1 and CDR2 (germline): SGHVS, FQNEAQ. CDR3 loop: CASSLAPTNEQFF. In DNA, the CDR3 is TGTGCCAGCAGCTTAGCTCCCACTAATGAGCAGTTCTTC.

The chain employs TRBV7-9 and TRBJ1-1; D call uncertain. Trimming shortened V by 3 bases and J by 2 bases, and 7 bases separated the two germline ends. The CDR3 has 13 amino acids. Germline CDR1 reads SEHNR; CDR2 reads FQNEAQ (reference sequence). The CDR3 loop reads CASSFPANTEAFF. CDR3 in DNA: TGTGCCAGCAGCTTCCCGGCTAACACTGAAGCTTTCTTT.

The V and J genes are TRBV9 and TRBJ1-6, with 9 bases aligning to TRBD1. CDR1 SGDLS and CDR2 YYNGEE come from the germline V gene. This CDR3 spans 14 amino acids. The junction had 3 bases not matched to a gene; V was cut back by 4 bases and J by 7 bases. Here the CDR3 reads CASSMGQGNSPLHF. The CDR3 bases are TGTGCCAGCAGCATGGGACAGGGAAATTCACCCCTCCACTTT. Looking up the rest from reference TRBV9 and TRBJ1-6 gives the full variable domain: DSGVTQTPKHLITATGQRVTLRCSPRSGDLSVYWYQQSLDQGLQFLIQYYNGEERAKGNILERFSAQQFPDLHSELNLSSLELGDSALYFCASSMGQGNSPLHFGNGTRLTVT.

The chain uses TRBV2 and TRBJ2-3; 8 positions agree with TRBD2. CDR1 and CDR2 from the germline V gene are SNHLY and FYNNEI. The CDR3 loop spans 15 amino acids. The ends lost 1 base at V and 6 bases at J; junction bases unmatched: 6. CDR3 amino acids: CASSEGGLAVDTQYF. CDR3 nucleotides: TGTGCCAGCAGTGAAGGAGGACTAGCTGTGGATACGCAGTATTTT.

This clonotype was detected only a few times. The chain employs TRBV7-9 and TRBJ1-2; possible D gene TRBD1, 5 bases. This CDR3 has 15 amino acids. In germline, CDR1 is SEHNR, CDR2 FQNEAQ (reference sequence). Trimming pared 1 base from V and 7 bases from J, leaving 16 bases between. The CDR3 region is CASSLVGPPDSGYTF. The CDR3 nucleotides are TGTGCCAGCAGCTTAGTGGGCCCCCCTGACAGTGGCTACACCTTC.

The V call is TRBV23-1, the J call TRBJ2-3, with no clear D. TRBV23-1 falls under the ORF class, with uncertain function. Trimming removed 0 bases from V and 8 bases from J, with 3 bases in between. The CDR3 sequence is 11 residues long. This CDR3 reads CASSQSPTQYF. For the CDR3, the DNA is TGCGCCAGCAGTCAATCCCCTACGCAGTATTTT.